This T cell receptor beta chain came from a study of radiotherapy plus CTLA-4 blockade in lung cancer. For the study at large: Objective responses were seen in under 20% of patients, disease control in about 33%.

Patients in the study, people with chemo-refractory metastatic non-small-cell lung cancer, received focal radiation plus ipilimumab CTLA-4 blockade. Overall study results and limits: Early clone dynamics of blood T cells, plus interferon-beta, reportedly predicted response best. An expansion of tumor-derived TCR clones occurred in blood after radiotherapy plus ipilimumab.

A note on this clone: Its antigen is unidentified.

The method was immunoSEQ multiplex PCR; TCRdb's version includes in-frame clones alone and lacks a portion of them. This table has tens of thousands of clones, 65% to 85% appearing once. Germline CDR1 SGHDT, CDR2 YYEEEE. The CDR3 runs to 15 residues. V gave up 4 bases and J gave up 5 bases; unmatched junction bases: 10. This TCR was sampled from a human donor with non-small cell lung cancer who had stable disease on radiotherapy plus ipilimumab. The sequences come from peripheral blood, collected from a patient treated with radiotherapy plus ipilimumab. The chain recombines TRBV5-6 with TRBJ1-1; 8 nucleotides line up with TRBD1. CDR3 protein: CASSPGARGQTEAFF. DNA for the CDR3: TGTGCCAGCAGCCCGGGAGCCAGGGGGCAAACTGAAGCTTTCTTT.